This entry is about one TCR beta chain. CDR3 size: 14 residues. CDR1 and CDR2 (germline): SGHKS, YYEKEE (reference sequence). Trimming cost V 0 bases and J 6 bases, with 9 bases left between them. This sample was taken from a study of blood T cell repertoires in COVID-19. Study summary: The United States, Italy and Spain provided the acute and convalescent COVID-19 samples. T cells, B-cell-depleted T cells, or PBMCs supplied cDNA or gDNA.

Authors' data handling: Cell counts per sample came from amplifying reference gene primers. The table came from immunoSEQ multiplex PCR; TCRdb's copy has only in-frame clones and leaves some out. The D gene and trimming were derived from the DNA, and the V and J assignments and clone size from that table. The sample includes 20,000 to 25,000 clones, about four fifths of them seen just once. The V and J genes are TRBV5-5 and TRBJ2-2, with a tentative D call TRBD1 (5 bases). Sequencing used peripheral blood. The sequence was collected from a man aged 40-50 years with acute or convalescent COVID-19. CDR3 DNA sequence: TGTGCCAGCAGCTTGGAGGGGTGGTCCGGGGAGCTGTTTTTT. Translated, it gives CASSLEGWSGELFF.